Following are 12 T cell receptor beta chains from one sample sequenced in a study of blood T cell repertoires in COVID-19. Libraries were prepared by immunoSEQ multiplex PCR; TCRdb keeps only in-frame clonotypes and omits some of them. Altogether 150,000 or so clones are present, 70% to 90% being singletons, with the ten largest covering around 0.99%. Sequenced: peripheral blood. The receptors were gathered from a young man with acute or convalescent COVID-19.

The gene calls are TRBV10-2 and TRBJ2-1, with 9 bases aligning to TRBD1. V lost 6 bases, J lost 4 bases, and 10 bases stayed unmatched. The germline V gene has CDR1 WSHSY and CDR2 SAAADI. This CDR3 region has 16 residues. The CDR3 reads CASSDPGQGTYNEQFF. CDR3 DNA sequence: TGCGCCAGCAGCGACCCCGGACAGGGGACGTACAATGAGCAGTTCTTC.

V usage is TRBV4-1 and J usage is TRBJ1-1; possible D gene TRBD1, 6 bases. Germline-derived CDR1 and CDR2 are MGHRA and YSYEKL. The CDR3 sequence is 15 residues long. Trimming cost V 3 bases and J 1 base, with 12 bases left between them. The CDR3, as DNA: TGCGCCAGCAGCCAGATTACACAGGGGAACACTGAAGCTTTCTTT. Translated, it gives CASSQITQGNTEAFF.

The chain links TRBV18 to TRBJ2-1, with 7 bases fitting TRBD1. The germline CDR1 and CDR2 sequences are KGHSH and LQKENI. Losses at the gene ends were 6 bases for V and 5 bases for J; bases not matched to a gene: 4. This CDR3 contains 13 residues. DNA of the CDR3: TGTGCCAGCTCTGGGACAGCGAACAATGAGCAGTTCTTC. Residues: CASSGTANNEQFF.

The rearrangement links TRBV9 to TRBJ2-1; 10 bases are a match to TRBD2. The CDR3 runs to 15 residues. The germline CDR1 and CDR2 sequences are SGDLS and YYNGEE. The V segment lost 0 bases and the J segment 7 bases; nucleotides outside the gene matches: 4. The CDR3 sequence is CASSVVSSGGNEQFF. DNA of the CDR3: TGTGCCAGCAGCGTAGTGTCTAGCGGGGGAAATGAGCAGTTCTTC.

J is TRBJ2-7 and V is TRBV19; 7 nucleotides line up with TRBD1. Looked up from germline, CDR1 is LNHDA and CDR2 is SQIVND (reference sequence). This CDR3 contains 14 residues. V lost 1 base to trimming and J lost 2 bases; unmatched junction nucleotides: 2. In nucleotides, the CDR3 is TGTGCCAGTAGTATAGGGGGACAGACCTACGAGCAGTACTTC. This sequence encodes CASSIGGQTYEQYF.

The V and J genes are TRBV2 and TRBJ2-7; TRBD1 matches 11 bases. Per the germline V gene, CDR1 is SNHLY and CDR2 is FYNNEI. V was clipped by 6 bases and J by 6 bases; unmatched bases: 7. The CDR3 totals 14 residues. The CDR3 DNA reads TGTGCCAGCAGGGACCCCGGGACAGGGGGCGAGCAGTACGTC. It encodes CASRDPGTGGEQYV.

This chain joins TRBV28 and TRBJ2-7; 9 nucleotides agree with TRBD2. V lost 4 bases and J lost 0; bases outside the gene matches: 7. Germline CDR1 is MDHEN and CDR2 is SYDVKM. This CDR3 region has 16 residues. CDR3 nucleotide sequence: TGTGCCAGCAGTTCCCCAAGCGGGGGGCCCTCCTACGAGCAGTACTTC. It is translated as CASSSPSGGPSYEQYF.

The CDR3 sequence: CASRADRGGIEKLFF. The CDR3 bases are TGTGCCAGTAGGGCCGACAGGGGCGGGATAGAAAAACTGTTTTTT. The chain is built from TRBV19 and TRBJ1-4; TRBD1 agrees at 8 bases. Germline V gene sequence: CDR1 LNHDA, CDR2 SQIVND (reference sequence). The CDR3 sequence is 15 residues long. V trimming: 6 bases; J trimming: 8 bases; junction bases outside the gene matches: 11.

The chain links TRBV29-1 to TRBJ2-5; 7 bases fit TRBD1. Germline V gene sequence: CDR1 SQVTM, CDR2 ANQGSEA. V trimming: 3 bases; J trimming: 1 base; junction bases outside the gene matches: 5. CDR3 size: 14 residues. The CDR3 is CSVERTGTQETQYF. In nucleotides, the CDR3 is TGCAGCGTTGAGCGGACAGGCACCCAAGAGACCCAGTACTTC.

The rearrangement uses TRBV9 and TRBJ2-1; 7 nucleotides agree with TRBD2. V shed 2 bases and J 2 bases; nucleotides not matched to a gene: 13. The CDR3 runs 18 residues. CDR1 and CDR2 from the germline V gene are SGDLS and YYNGEE. DNA of the CDR3: TGTGCCAGCAGCGTGAGACCCGTACCTAGCGGAACCTACAATGAGCAGTTCTTC. This gives the protein CASSVRPVPSGTYNEQFF.

This chain connects TRBV5-4 to TRBJ2-1, with D tentatively TRBD1 (6 bases). V gave up 4 bases and J gave up 9 bases, with 14 bases separating them. The germline CDR1 and CDR2 sequences are SGHNT and YYREEE (reference sequence). CDR3 size: 13 residues. The CDR3 reads CASSNRVQGEQFF. DNA for the CDR3: TGTGCCAGCAGCAACAGGGTACAGGGTGAGCAGTTCTTC.

The rearrangement joins TRBV28 to TRBJ1-1; D is unclear. Looked up from germline, CDR1 is MDHEN and CDR2 is SYDVKM. The CDR3 loop spans 13 amino acids. V lost 1 base to trimming and J lost 2 bases, with 5 bases between them. CDR3 in DNA: TGTGCCAGCAGTTTATTCGGTAACACTGAAGCTTTCTTT. It specifies CASSLFGNTEAFF.